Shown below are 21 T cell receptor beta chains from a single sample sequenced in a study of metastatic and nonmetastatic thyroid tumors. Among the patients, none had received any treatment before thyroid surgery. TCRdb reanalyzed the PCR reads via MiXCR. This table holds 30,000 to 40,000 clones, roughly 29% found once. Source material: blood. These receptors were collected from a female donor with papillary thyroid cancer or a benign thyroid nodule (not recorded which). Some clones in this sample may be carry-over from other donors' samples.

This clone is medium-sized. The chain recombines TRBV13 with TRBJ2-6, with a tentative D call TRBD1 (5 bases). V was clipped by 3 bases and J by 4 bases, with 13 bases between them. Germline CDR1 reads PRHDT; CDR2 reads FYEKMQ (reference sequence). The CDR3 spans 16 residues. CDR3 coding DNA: TGTGCCAGCAGCTTTGAAACAGGTTCAGGGGCCAACGTCCTGACTTTC. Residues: CASSFETGSGANVLTF.

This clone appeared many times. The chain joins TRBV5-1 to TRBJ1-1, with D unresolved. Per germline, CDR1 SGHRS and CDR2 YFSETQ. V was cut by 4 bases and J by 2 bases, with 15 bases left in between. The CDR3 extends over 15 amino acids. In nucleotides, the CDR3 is TGCGCCAGCAGCCCCGGGTCGGAGATAAACACTGAAGCTTTCTTT. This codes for CASSPGSEINTEAFF.

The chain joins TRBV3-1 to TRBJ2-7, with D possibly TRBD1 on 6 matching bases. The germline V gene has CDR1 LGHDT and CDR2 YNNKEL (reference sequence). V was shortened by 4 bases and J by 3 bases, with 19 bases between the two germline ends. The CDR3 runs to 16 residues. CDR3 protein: CASSLAPPEGGYEQYF. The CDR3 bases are TGTGCCAGCAGCCTCGCTCCGCCGGAAGGGGGCTACGAGCAGTACTTC.

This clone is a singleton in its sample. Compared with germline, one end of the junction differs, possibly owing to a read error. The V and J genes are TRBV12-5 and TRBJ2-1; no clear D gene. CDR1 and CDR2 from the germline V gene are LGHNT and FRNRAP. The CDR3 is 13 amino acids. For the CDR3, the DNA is TGTGCGAGTGGACCGGACCTCTACAATGATCAGTTCTTC. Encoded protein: CASGPDLYNDQFF.

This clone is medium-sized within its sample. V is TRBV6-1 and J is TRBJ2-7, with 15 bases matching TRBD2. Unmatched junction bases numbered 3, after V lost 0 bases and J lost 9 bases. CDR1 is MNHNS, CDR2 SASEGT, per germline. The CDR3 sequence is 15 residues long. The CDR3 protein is CASSEAQGLAGGQYF. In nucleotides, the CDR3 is TGTGCCAGCAGTGAAGCCCAGGGACTAGCGGGGGGGCAGTACTTC.

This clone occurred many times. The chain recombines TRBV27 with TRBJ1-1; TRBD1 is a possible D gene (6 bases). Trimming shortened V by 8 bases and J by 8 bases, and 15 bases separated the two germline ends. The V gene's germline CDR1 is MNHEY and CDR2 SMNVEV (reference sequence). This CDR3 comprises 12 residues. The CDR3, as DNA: TGTGCCAGCGGGATATCCGGGACAGAAGCTTTCTTT. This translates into CASGISGTEAFF.

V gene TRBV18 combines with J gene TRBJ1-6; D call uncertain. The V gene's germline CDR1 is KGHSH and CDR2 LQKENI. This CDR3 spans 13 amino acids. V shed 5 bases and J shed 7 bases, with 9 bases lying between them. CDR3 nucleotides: TGTGCCAGCTCAAATGAAGGGAATTCACCCCTCCACTTT. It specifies CASSNEGNSPLHF.

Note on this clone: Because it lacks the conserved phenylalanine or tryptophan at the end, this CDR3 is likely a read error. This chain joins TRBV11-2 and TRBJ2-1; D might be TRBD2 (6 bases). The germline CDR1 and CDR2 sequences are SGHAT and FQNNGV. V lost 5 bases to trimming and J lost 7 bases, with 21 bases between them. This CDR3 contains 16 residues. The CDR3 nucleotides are TGTGCCAGCAGCGCAGACCGGGACTTTGGGTGGAATGAGCAGTTCTCC. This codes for CASSADRDFGWNEQFS.

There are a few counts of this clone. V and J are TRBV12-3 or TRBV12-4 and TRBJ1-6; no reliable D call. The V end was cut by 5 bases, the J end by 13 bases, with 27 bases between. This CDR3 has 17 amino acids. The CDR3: CASSATLRTSKGSPLHF. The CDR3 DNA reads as TGTGCCAGCAGTGCTACCCTAAGGACTTCCAAAGGGTCTCCCCTCCACTTT.

Written as DNA, the CDR3 is TGTGCCTGGAGTCGGACAGGGAACACTGAAGCTTTCTTT. Translation gives CAWSRTGNTEAFF. The chain links TRBV30 to TRBJ1-1; 7 bases agree with TRBD1. The V gene's germline CDR1 is GTSNPN and CDR2 SVGIG (reference sequence). This CDR3 region has 13 residues. The junction had 1 base not matched to a gene; V was cut back by 2 bases and J by 1 base. The variable domain in full, completed from reference TRBV30 and TRBJ1-1, reads SQTIHQWPATLVQPVGSPLSLECTVEGTSNPNLYWYRQAAGRGLQLLFYSVGIGQISSEVPQNLSASRPQDRQFILSSKKLLLSDSGFYLCAWSRTGNTEAFFGQGTRLTVV.

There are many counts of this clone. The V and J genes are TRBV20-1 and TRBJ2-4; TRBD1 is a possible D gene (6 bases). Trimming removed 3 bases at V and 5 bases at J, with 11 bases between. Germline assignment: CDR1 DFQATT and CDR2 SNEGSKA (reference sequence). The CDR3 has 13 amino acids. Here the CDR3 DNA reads TGCAGTGCTAGTTCGACAGGAGAAAACATTCAGTACTTC. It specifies CSASSTGENIQYF.

This CDR3 reads CASLPGLAGAGELFF. CDR3 coding DNA: TGTGCCAGTTTACCGGGACTAGCGGGAGCCGGGGAGCTGTTTTTT. This chain connects TRBV19 to TRBJ2-2, with 14 bases identical to TRBD2. This CDR3 has 15 amino acids. J lost 6 bases, V lost 8 bases, and 5 bases had no gene match. Germline V gene data show CDR1 as LNHDA and CDR2 as SQIVND (reference sequence).

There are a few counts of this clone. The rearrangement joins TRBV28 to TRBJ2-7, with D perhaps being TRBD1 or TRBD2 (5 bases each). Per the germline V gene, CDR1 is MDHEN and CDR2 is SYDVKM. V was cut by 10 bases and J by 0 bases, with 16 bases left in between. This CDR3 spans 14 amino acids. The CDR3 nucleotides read TGTGCCATTGGGACCCCAGGCGCCTCCTACGAGCAGTACTTC. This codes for CAIGTPGASYEQYF.

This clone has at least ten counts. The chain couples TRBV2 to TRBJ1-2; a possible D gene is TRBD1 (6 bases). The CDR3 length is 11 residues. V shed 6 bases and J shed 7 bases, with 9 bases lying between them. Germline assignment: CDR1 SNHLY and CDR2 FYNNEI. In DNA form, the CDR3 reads TGTGCCAGCAGGGACAGATCTGGCTACACCTTC. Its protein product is CASRDRSGYTF. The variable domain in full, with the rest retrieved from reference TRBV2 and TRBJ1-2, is EPEVTQTPSHQVTQMGQEVILRCVPISNHLYFYWYRQILGQKVEFLVSFYNNEISEKSEIFDDQFSVERPDGSNFTLKIRSTKLEDSAMYFCASRDRSGYTFGSGTRLTVV.

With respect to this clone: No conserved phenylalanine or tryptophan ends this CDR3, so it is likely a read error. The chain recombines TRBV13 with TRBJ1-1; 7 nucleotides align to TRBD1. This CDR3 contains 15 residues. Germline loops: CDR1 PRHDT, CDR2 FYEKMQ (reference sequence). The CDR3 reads CSSSAEQGRNTEAFS. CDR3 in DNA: TGTTCCAGCAGCGCCGAACAGGGGAGGAACACTGAAGCTTTCTCT.

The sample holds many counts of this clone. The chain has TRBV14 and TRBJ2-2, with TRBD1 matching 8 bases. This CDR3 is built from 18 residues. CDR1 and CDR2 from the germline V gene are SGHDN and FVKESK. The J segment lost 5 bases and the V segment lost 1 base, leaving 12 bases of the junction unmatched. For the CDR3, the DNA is TGTGCCAGCAGCCAAGGAAAAAGAGACAGGGGTAGGACCGGGGAGCTGTTTTTT. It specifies CASSQGKRDRGRTGELFF.

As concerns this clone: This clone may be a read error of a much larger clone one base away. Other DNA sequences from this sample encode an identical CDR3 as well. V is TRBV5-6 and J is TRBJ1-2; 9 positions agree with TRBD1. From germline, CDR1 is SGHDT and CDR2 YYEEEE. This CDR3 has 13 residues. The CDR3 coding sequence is TGTGCCAGCAGCTTGGGACAGGGGGATGGCTACACATTC. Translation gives CASSLGQGDGYTF.

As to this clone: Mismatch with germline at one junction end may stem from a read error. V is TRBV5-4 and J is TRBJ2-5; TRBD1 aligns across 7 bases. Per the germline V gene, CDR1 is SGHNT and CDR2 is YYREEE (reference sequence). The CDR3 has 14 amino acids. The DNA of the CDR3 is TGCGCCAGCAGCCCGGACAGGAACCTAGAGACCCAGTACTTC. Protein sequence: CASSPDRNLETQYF.

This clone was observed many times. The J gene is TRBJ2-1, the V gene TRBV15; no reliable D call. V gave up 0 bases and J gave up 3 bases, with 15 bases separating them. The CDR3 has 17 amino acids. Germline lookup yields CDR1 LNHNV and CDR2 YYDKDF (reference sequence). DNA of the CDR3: TGTGCCACCAGCAGAGAGCCTAGTGTGTCCGTCTACAATGAGCAGTTCTTC. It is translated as CATSREPSVSVYNEQFF.

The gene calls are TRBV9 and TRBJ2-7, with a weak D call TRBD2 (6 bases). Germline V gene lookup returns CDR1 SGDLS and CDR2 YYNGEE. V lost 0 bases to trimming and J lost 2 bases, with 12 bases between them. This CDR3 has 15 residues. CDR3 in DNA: TGTGCCAGCAGCGTAGCTCCGGGAGTGCCCTACGAGCAGTACTTC. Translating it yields CASSVAPGVPYEQYF. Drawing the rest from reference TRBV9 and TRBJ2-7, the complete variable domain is DSGVTQTPKHLITATGQRVTLRCSPRSGDLSVYWYQQSLDQGLQFLIQYYNGEERAKGNILERFSAQQFPDLHSELNLSSLELGDSALYFCASSVAPGVPYEQYFGPGTRLTVT.

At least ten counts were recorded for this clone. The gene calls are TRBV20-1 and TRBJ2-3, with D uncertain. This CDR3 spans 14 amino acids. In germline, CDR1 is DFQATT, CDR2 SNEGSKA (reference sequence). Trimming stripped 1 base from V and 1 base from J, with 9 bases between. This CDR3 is CSARGGLRTDTQYF. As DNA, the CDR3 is TGCAGTGCTAGAGGGGGTCTCCGCACAGATACGCAGTATTTT.